This note documents a single T cell receptor (beta chain) sequence. This sample stems from a study of blood T cell repertoires in COVID-19. Profiled with immunoSEQ multiplex PCR; TCRdb holds only in-frame clones, not every one. The sample yields approximately 97,000 clones, about nine tenths seen once. The CDR3 has 14 residues. Germline V lookup: CDR1 SQVTM, CDR2 ANQGSEA. Trimming cost V 2 bases and J 4 bases, with 14 bases left between them. The chain has TRBV29-1 and TRBJ1-2; D uncertain. The receptor was isolated from a man between 60 and 75 years old with acute or convalescent COVID-19. Sample: peripheral blood. The CDR3 region is CSVESGTVVYGYTF. The CDR3 DNA follows: TGCAGCGTTGAAAGCGGTACGGTCGTCTATGGCTACACCTTC.